This TCR beta chain is drawn from a study of T cell responses to AZD1222 COVID-19 vaccine. Points from the study as a whole: Baseline antibody screening turned up just six seropositive AZD1222 recipients. Clonal diversity was possibly underestimated; the donors were predominantly white British and more often female.

Concerning this clone itself: Its antigen is undetermined.

Sequencing was performed with immunoSEQ multiplex PCR; in TCRdb, only in-frame clones are kept and a portion is missing. The sample shows around 100,000 clones, 70% to 90% of them seen only once. The CDR3 consists of 15 residues. The germline V gene has CDR1 SEHNR and CDR2 FQNEAQ (reference sequence). The V and J ends lost 5 bases and 5 bases respectively, with 15 bases between them. Sequencing was performed on peripheral blood, taken on day 0 of AZD1222 vaccination. The receptor was isolated from an adult in good health. This chain links TRBV7-9 with TRBJ2-2; no clear D gene. The CDR3 protein is CASSHRLERTGELFF. CDR3 sequence (DNA): TGTGCCAGCAGCCACCGCTTGGAGAGGACCGGGGAGCTGTTTTTT.